The sequence of this T cell receptor (beta chain) was determined in a study of T cells in tuberculosis. Background on the study: The T cells targeted glucose monomycolate, a mycobacterial lipid, via CD1B.

The method was immunoSEQ multiplex PCR; TCRdb's version includes in-frame clones alone and lacks a portion of them. The sample shows 80,000 to 90,000 clones, under 95% of them seen only once. Per germline, CDR1 SGHAT and CDR2 FQDESV (reference sequence). This CDR3 contains 14 residues. V lost 4 bases, J lost 4 bases, and 3 bases stayed unmatched. Sorting used thawed, overnight-rested PBMC stained with anti-CD3, a viability dye and GMM-loaded CD1B tetramer. The CD1B tetramers carried C32 glucose monomycolate purified from Rhodococcus equi. PBMC for tetramer sorting were first depleted of CD14-expressing monocytes.

The V call is TRBV11-1, the J call TRBJ1-3; 8 nucleotides agree with TRBD1. The clonotype comes from an adult woman with latent tuberculosis. Sequenced material: CD1b-GMM tetramer-negative cells sorted from PBMCs. CDR3 nucleotides: TGTGCCAGCAGCTACGGACAGGGAGGAAACACCATATATTTT. Its translation: CASSYGQGGNTIYF.